The table lists the clone carrying this T cell receptor beta chain with a few counts. Its matching antigen is unknown. Using a J-beta primer mix together with a sample-barcoded 5' primer, a second PCR was run for about 6 to 11 cycles. Every cDNA molecule bore a tag from a template-switch adaptor containing 12 random nucleotides. TCRdb re-derived calls from the 5' RACE reads in MiXCR, one entry per CDR3 protein. This sample has around 600,000 distinct CDR3 sequences, with less than 60% found just once. This entry belongs to a study of blood T cells in healthy people across ages. Study at large: Through template switching, about one barcoded beta molecule was captured per two T cells, as measured in model experiments.

Regarding the study as a whole: Older age went with lower TCR beta diversity per million T cells, in a roughly linear way.

Whenever a sample was processed, at least 6 million PBMCs were isolated. From germline, CDR1 is MNHEY and CDR2 SVGEGT. This CDR3 contains 15 residues. Deletions cut 2 bases from V and 0 bases from J, with 10 bases between. The origin of this receptor is an elderly man in good health. Specimen: blood. The rearrangement joins TRBV6-2 or TRBV6-3 to TRBJ2-5; no reliable D call. CDR3 residues: CASSYRATYQETQYF. CDR3 sequence (DNA): TGTGCCAGCAGTTACCGCGCTACGTACCAAGAGACCCAGTACTTC.